The 25 T cell receptor beta chains reported below all come from one sample, sequenced in a study of T cell repertoires in cytomegalovirus infection. The antigens for these receptors are not known. TCRdb recomputed calls from the reads with MiXCR, one row per CDR3 protein. Of about 890,000 distinct CDR3 sequences listed, less than 40% are singletons. The sample consisted of cultured CD8+ T cells from PBMCs, taken from culture after CMV antigen stimulation. These receptors originate from a human donor in good health (CMV status not recorded). Some clones in this sample may be carry-over from other donors' samples.

The chain links TRBV12-3 or TRBV12-4 to TRBJ2-7; D remains unclear. The CDR3 covers 14 residues. The V and J ends lost 4 bases and 3 bases respectively, with 13 bases between them. As DNA, the CDR3 is TGTGCCAGCAGTTCCCGAGGCAGCAGCTACGAGCAGTACTTC. Protein sequence: CASSSRGSSYEQYF.

The J gene is TRBJ2-1, the V gene TRBV24-1; a possible D gene is TRBD2 (5 bases). The CDR3 consists of 13 residues. Germline assignment: CDR1 KGHDR and CDR2 SFDVKD. The germline V and J ends were trimmed by 9 bases and 0 bases, with 8 bases remaining between them. Written as DNA, the CDR3 is TGTGCCACCGCGGGTGACTCCTACAATGAGCAGTTCTTC. It yields the protein CATAGDSYNEQFF.

CDR3 DNA sequence: TGTGCCAGCAGCTTACCCCTCTCCTACAATGAGCAGTTCTTC. Translating it yields CASSLPLSYNEQFF. The J gene is TRBJ2-1, the V gene TRBV7-9; D call uncertain. The CDR3 is 14 residues long. Germline assignment: CDR1 SEHNR and CDR2 FQNEAQ (reference sequence). V lost 2 bases and J lost 0, with 5 bases in between.

This clonotype has ten or more counts. The chain carries TRBV12-3 or TRBV12-4 and TRBJ1-5; the D gene is possibly TRBD1 (5 bases). V was clipped by 7 bases and J by 4 bases, with 17 bases between them. The CDR3 is 15 residues long. This CDR3 is CASTLSGTGNQPQHF. The CDR3 DNA sequence: TGTGCCAGCACCCTTTCAGGTACAGGTAATCAGCCCCAGCATTTT.

This clonotype turned up a few times. The chain combines TRBV6-2 or TRBV6-3 with TRBJ1-6; D gene uncertain. CDR3 size: 18 residues. From germline, CDR1 is MNHEY and CDR2 SVGEGT. The germline V and J ends were trimmed by 8 bases and 3 bases, with 23 bases remaining between them. The CDR3 sequence: CASASFDITGLYNSPLHF. CDR3 nucleotide sequence: TGTGCCAGCGCCAGCTTCGACATCACGGGCCTCTATAATTCACCCCTCCACTTT.

There are a few counts of this clonotype. The V call is TRBV12-5, the J call TRBJ1-2; D call uncertain. Germline-derived CDR1 and CDR2 are LGHNT and FRNRAP. CDR3 length: 15 amino acids. The germline V and J ends were trimmed by 1 base and 4 bases, with 13 bases remaining between them. The DNA of the CDR3 is TGTGCTAGTGGTTTGGACCCTACCGACCTCTATGGCTACACCTTC. It is translated as CASGLDPTDLYGYTF.

The V gene is TRBV6-5, the J gene TRBJ1-6; D not resolved. CDR3 length equals 15 residues. The ends were cut back, 0 bases at V and 7 bases at J, with 10 bases in the middle. CDR1 MNHEY and CDR2 SVGAGI come from the germline V gene. The CDR3 reads CASSYSSSGNSPLHF. The CDR3 coding sequence is TGTGCCAGCAGTTACTCGAGTTCCGGGAATTCACCCCTCCACTTT.

The chain has TRBV4-1 and TRBJ1-5; D perhaps matches TRBD1 (6 bases). Germline V gives CDR1 MGHRA, CDR2 YSYEKL. The CDR3 runs to 16 residues. V dropped 2 bases and J dropped 2 bases, with 13 bases sitting between them. CDR3 coding DNA: TGCGCCAGCAGCCAATCTGGACAGTCGGGCAATCAGCCCCAGCATTTT. Protein product: CASSQSGQSGNQPQHF.

Details on this clonotype: A clone one base away is much larger, so this may be a read error. The chain recombines TRBV6-6 with TRBJ2-2, with a possible D match to TRBD1 (6 bases). The V gene's germline CDR1 is MNHNY and CDR2 SVGAGI (reference sequence). Trimming removed 10 bases at V and 6 bases at J, with 6 bases between. The CDR3 loop spans 10 amino acids. The CDR3 DNA is TGTGCCAACAGGGCCGGGGAGCTGTTTTTT. Translating gives CANRAGELFF.

This clonotype appeared a few times. This chain connects TRBV7-2 to TRBJ1-6; TRBD1 matches 8 bases. Germline V gene lookup returns CDR1 SGHTA and CDR2 FQGNSA. Losses at the gene ends were 7 bases for V and 14 bases for J; bases not matched to a gene: 4. The CDR3 totals 11 residues. CDR3 residues: CASIRTGTLHF. In nucleotides, the CDR3 is TGTGCCAGCATCAGGACAGGGACCCTCCACTTT.

This chain links TRBV7-8 with TRBJ1-1; the D gene is possibly TRBD1 (6 bases). Germline V gene data show CDR1 as SGHVS and CDR2 as FQNEAQ. Deletions cut 1 base from V and 2 bases from J, with 14 bases between. This CDR3 region has 16 residues. The CDR3 nucleotides read TGTGCCAGCAGCTTAGGGGGTCGAGGGGGAAACACTGAAGCTTTCTTT. It encodes CASSLGGRGGNTEAFF.

The chain has TRBV5-6 and TRBJ1-2; the D gene is possibly TRBD1 (5 bases). V gave up 4 bases and J gave up 0 bases, with 10 bases separating them. Germline V gives CDR1 SGHDT, CDR2 YYEEEE. The CDR3 runs 14 residues. CDR3 residues: CASSRRDSNYGYTF. CDR3 sequence (DNA): TGTGCCAGCAGCCGACGGGACTCTAACTATGGCTACACCTTC.

Here the CDR3 DNA reads TGTGCCAGCAGTGCACTCAGTGGGGGGTACAATGAGCAGTTCTTC. It is translated as CASSALSGGYNEQFF. The chain carries TRBV6-1 and TRBJ2-1; a possible D gene is TRBD2 (6 bases). Germline loops: CDR1 MNHNS, CDR2 SASEGT. The CDR3 has 15 residues. V was pared by 4 bases and J by 4 bases, with 14 bases between.

The genes are TRBV4-3 and TRBJ2-1; 9 nucleotides match TRBD2. The CDR3 contains 18 residues. After removal of 1 base from V and 7 bases from J, the junction contained 14 bases not matched to a gene. Germline lookup yields CDR1 LGHNA and CDR2 YSLEER. CDR3 amino acids: CASSQGTSDPIWGNEQFF. DNA for the CDR3: TGCGCCAGCAGCCAAGGGACTAGCGACCCGATTTGGGGAAATGAGCAGTTCTTC.

V gene TRBV2 combines with J gene TRBJ2-5; 7 bases are a match to TRBD1. V dropped 11 bases and J dropped 6; count of bases not matched to a gene: 12. Germline values: CDR1 SNHLY, CDR2 FYNNEI. The CDR3 spans 13 residues. The DNA of the CDR3 is TGTGCCGGCTTCGACAGGGTGAAAAAGACCCAGTACTTC. It codes for CAGFDRVKKTQYF.

The sample holds one count of this clonotype. The CDR3 DNA follows: TGTGCCAGCTGCCTTTCCGGGACCGCCTACGAGCAGTACTTC. Translation gives CASCLSGTAYEQYF. The V and J genes are TRBV7-2 and TRBJ2-7; TRBD1 or TRBD2 may be the D gene (5 bases each). The CDR3 extends over 14 amino acids. Trimming shortened V by 8 bases and J by 2 bases, and 16 bases separated the two germline ends. Germline V gene data show CDR1 as SGHTA and CDR2 as FQGNSA. Variable domain in full (rest from reference TRBV7-2 and TRBJ2-7): GAGVSQSPSNKVTEKGKDVELRCDPISGHTALYWYRQSLGQGLEFLIYFQGNSAPDKSGLPSDRFSAERTGGSVSTLTIQRTQQEDSAVYLCASCLSGTAYEQYFGPGTRLTVT.

This clonotype was found a few times. CDR3 sequence reads: CASSLTGWDEKLFF. The CDR3 coding sequence is TGTGCCAGCAGTCTGACAGGGTGGGACGAAAAACTGTTTTTT. The chain combines TRBV28 with TRBJ1-4; TRBD1 aligns across 7 bases. J gave up 8 bases and V 5 bases, and 8 bases lay outside the gene matches. CDR1 and CDR2 from the germline V gene are MDHEN and SYDVKM. CDR3 size: 14 residues. The full variable domain, with the rest looked up from reference TRBV28 and TRBJ1-4, is DVKVTQSSRYLVKRTGEKVFLECVQDMDHENMFWYRQDPGLGLRLIYFSYDVKMKEKGDIPEGYSVSREKKERFSLILESASTNQTSMYLCASSLTGWDEKLFFGSGTQLSVL.

The chain links TRBV7-9 to TRBJ1-2; unclear D gene. Germline V CDR1 and CDR2: SEHNR, FQNEAQ (reference sequence). Trimming removed 1 base from V and 4 bases from J, with 7 bases in between. There are 13 residues in the CDR3. CDR3 sequence: CASSLVGLYGYTF. CDR3 coding DNA: TGTGCCAGCAGCTTAGTTGGACTCTATGGCTACACCTTC.

The chain joins TRBV9 to TRBJ1-1; 7 nucleotides align to TRBD1. The CDR3 totals 16 residues. J lost 7 bases, V lost 0 bases, and 12 bases had no gene match. CDR1 is SGDLS, CDR2 YYNGEE, per germline. As DNA, the CDR3 is TGTGCCAGCAGCGTAGGAATCAGGACAGGTTCCGTTGAAGCTTTCTTT. As protein: CASSVGIRTGSVEAFF. The full variable domain, its missing parts supplied by reference TRBV9 and TRBJ1-1, is DSGVTQTPKHLITATGQRVTLRCSPRSGDLSVYWYQQSLDQGLQFLIQYYNGEERAKGNILERFSAQQFPDLHSELNLSSLELGDSALYFCASSVGIRTGSVEAFFGQGTRLTVV.

The V gene is TRBV7-8, the J gene TRBJ2-5; 7 nucleotides line up with TRBD2. The germline CDR1 and CDR2 sequences are SGHVS and FQNEAQ. CDR3 length equals 13 residues. V dropped 5 bases and J dropped 7; count of bases not matched to a gene: 7. Here the CDR3 DNA reads TGTGCCAGCAGCCCCACGGGGGGAGGGACCCAGTACTTC. Protein: CASSPTGGGTQYF.

The genes are TRBV6-5 and TRBJ1-1, with a weak D call TRBD1 (6 bases). V was clipped by 2 bases and J by 3 bases, with 25 bases between them. Germline assignment: CDR1 MNHEY and CDR2 SVGAGI. CDR3 length: 19 amino acids. CDR3 amino acids: CASSYAGIIRGAWDTEAFF. The CDR3, as DNA: TGTGCCAGCAGTTACGCCGGCATCATACGGGGGGCTTGGGACACTGAAGCTTTCTTT.

The gene calls are TRBV15 and TRBJ2-5; 7 bases line up with TRBD2. The ends lost 1 base at V and 2 bases at J; junction bases unmatched: 4. There are 15 residues in the CDR3. Germline V gives CDR1 LNHNV, CDR2 YYDKDF (reference sequence). CDR3 sequence reads: CATSRVGGVQETQYF. Written as DNA, the CDR3 is TGTGCCACCAGCAGAGTGGGGGGGGTGCAAGAGACCCAGTACTTC.

This clonotype turned up a few times. V is TRBV2 and J is TRBJ1-4, with 7 positions matching TRBD1. Germline V gene lookup returns CDR1 SNHLY and CDR2 FYNNEI. V shed 7 bases and J 5 bases; nucleotides not matched to a gene: 10. The CDR3 contains 15 residues. As DNA, the CDR3 is TGTGCCAGCACCCGAGAGGGACAGAAAAATGAAAAACTGTTTTTT. Amino acids: CASTREGQKNEKLFF.

This chain uses TRBV5-1 with TRBJ2-1; the match to TRBD2 covers 9 bases. The CDR3 loop spans 16 amino acids. Germline trimming cut 4 bases from V and 8 bases from J; bases unmatched to any gene: 13. Germline V gene data show CDR1 as SGHRS and CDR2 as YFSETQ. The CDR3 here is CASSVGTSLSRDEQFF. CDR3 sequence (DNA): TGCGCCAGCAGCGTCGGGACTAGCCTCAGCCGGGATGAGCAGTTCTTC.

This clonotype has just a few counts. The chain links TRBV19 to TRBJ2-4; D unresolved. V lost 5 bases to trimming and J lost 0 bases, with 11 bases between them. CDR1 is LNHDA and CDR2 is SQIVND in the germline V gene (reference sequence). The CDR3 totals 15 residues. The CDR3 region has the DNA TGTGCCAGTAGTCAAATACCTCTAGCCAAAAACATTCAGTACTTC. It specifies CASSQIPLAKNIQYF.